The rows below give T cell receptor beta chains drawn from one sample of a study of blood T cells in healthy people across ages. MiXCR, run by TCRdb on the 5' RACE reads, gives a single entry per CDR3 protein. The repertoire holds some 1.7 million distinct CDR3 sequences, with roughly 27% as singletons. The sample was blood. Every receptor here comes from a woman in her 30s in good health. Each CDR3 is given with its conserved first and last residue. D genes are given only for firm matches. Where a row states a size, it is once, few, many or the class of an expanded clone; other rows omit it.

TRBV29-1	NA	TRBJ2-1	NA	CSVGDFEQFF	TGCAGCGTAGGAGACTTTGAGCAGTTCTTC
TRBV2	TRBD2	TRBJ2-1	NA	CASRDFSGRAPYNEQFF	TGTGCCAGCAGGGACTTTAGCGGGAGGGCCCCCTACAATGAGCAGTTCTTC
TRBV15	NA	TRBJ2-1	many	CATSRDMGRSREQFF	TGTGCCACCAGCAGAGACATGGGGCGGTCACGCGAGCAGTTCTTC
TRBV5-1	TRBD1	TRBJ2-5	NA	CASSYGTDRGTQYF	TGCGCCAGCAGCTACGGGACGGACAGGGGGACCCAGTACTTC
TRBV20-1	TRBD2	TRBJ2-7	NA	CSAKAPVWLAGNEQYF	TGCAGTGCTAAAGCCCCGGTGTGGCTAGCGGGCAACGAGCAGTACTTC
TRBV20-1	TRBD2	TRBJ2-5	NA	CSARDSAGVETQYF	TGCAGTGCTAGAGATTCCGCGGGGGTAGAGACCCAGTACTTC
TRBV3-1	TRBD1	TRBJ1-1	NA	CASSLRDSYTEAFF	TGTGCCAGCAGCCTGAGGGACAGCTACACTGAAGCTTTCTTT
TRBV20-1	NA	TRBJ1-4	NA	CSAENPATNEKLFF	TGCAGTGCAGAGAACCCAGCAACTAATGAAAAACTGTTTTTT
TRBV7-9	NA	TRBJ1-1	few	CASSSRQGPSTEAFF	TGTGCCAGCAGCTCCCGGCAGGGCCCCAGCACTGAAGCTTTCTTT
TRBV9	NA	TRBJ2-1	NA	CASSPPQGNEQFF	TGTGCCAGCAGCCCGCCTCAAGGTAATGAGCAGTTCTTC
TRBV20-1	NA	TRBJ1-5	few	CSAGAGGSNQPQHF	TGCAGTGCTGGGGCTGGGGGAAGCAATCAGCCCCAGCATTTT
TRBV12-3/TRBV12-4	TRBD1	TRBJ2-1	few	CASHPSGGAGNEQFF	TGTGCCAGCCATCCCTCAGGGGGCGCGGGTAATGAGCAGTTCTTC
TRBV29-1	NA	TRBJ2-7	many	CSVAPGLNYEQYF	TGCAGCGTAGCCCCAGGCCTAAATTACGAGCAGTACTTC
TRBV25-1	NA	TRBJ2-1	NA	CASSDPGSGDYNEQFF	TGTGCCAGCAGTGACCCGGGGTCGGGAGACTACAATGAGCAGTTCTTC
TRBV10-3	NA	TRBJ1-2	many	CAITQDYRAGYTF	TGTGCCATCACCCAGGACTACAGGGCTGGCTACACCTTC
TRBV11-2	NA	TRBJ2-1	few	CASSPSAGNNRNEQFF	TGTGCCAGCAGCCCGTCCGCGGGAAACAATCGGAATGAGCAGTTCTTC
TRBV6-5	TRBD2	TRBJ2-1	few	CASRTIGLAGVNEQFF	TGTGCCAGCAGAACTATTGGCCTAGCGGGAGTAAATGAGCAGTTCTTC
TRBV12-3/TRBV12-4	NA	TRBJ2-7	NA	CASSLSQQGEQYF	TGTGCCAGCAGTTTGAGCCAGCAAGGCGAGCAGTACTTC
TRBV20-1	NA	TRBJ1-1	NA	CSARDLLRQPNTEAFF	TGCAGTGCTAGAGATCTCCTAAGACAGCCAAACACTGAAGCTTTCTTT
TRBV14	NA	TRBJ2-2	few	CASSQGALNTGELFF	TGTGCCAGCAGCCAAGGAGCACTCAACACCGGGGAGCTGTTTTTT
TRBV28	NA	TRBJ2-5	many	CASTRPGWETQYF	TGTGCCAGCACCAGACCGGGATGGGAGACCCAGTACTTC
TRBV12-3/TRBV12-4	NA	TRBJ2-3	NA	CASSLMAMNGDTQYF	TGTGCCAGCAGTTTAATGGCTATGAACGGGGATACGCAGTATTTT
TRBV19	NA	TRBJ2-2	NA	CASSSWRSSTDTGELFF	TGTGCCAGTAGTTCCTGGAGGTCATCTACTGACACCGGGGAGCTGTTTTTT
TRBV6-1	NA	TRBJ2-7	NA	CASTTQQSGEQYF	TGTGCCAGCACCACGCAACAATCGGGCGAGCAGTACTTC
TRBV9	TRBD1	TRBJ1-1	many	CASSVGDSHTEAFF	TGTGCCAGCAGCGTAGGGGACAGTCACACTGAAGCTTTCTTT
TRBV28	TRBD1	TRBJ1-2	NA	CASRPTGSYGYTF	TGTGCCAGCAGGCCGACAGGGAGCTATGGCTACACCTTC
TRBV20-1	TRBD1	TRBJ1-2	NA	CSARERTGLIDGYTF	TGCAGTGCTAGAGAGCGGACAGGGCTTATTGATGGCTACACCTTC
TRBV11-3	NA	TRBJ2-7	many	CASSLGRQREQYF	TGTGCCAGCAGCTTAGGAAGGCAGCGCGAGCAGTACTTC
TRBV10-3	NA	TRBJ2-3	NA	CAISESRSGTPDTQYF	TGTGCCATCAGTGAGTCTAGGAGCGGTACCCCAGATACGCAGTATTTT
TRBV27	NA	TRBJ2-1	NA	CASSSSGANKRRYNEQFF	TGTGCCAGCAGTTCCTCTGGGGCGAACAAAAGGAGATACAATGAGCAGTTCTTC
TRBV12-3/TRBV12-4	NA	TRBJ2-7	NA	CASSPGQSYERYF	TGTGCCAGCAGTCCCGGACAGTCCTACGAGCGGTACTTC
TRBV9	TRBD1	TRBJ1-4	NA	CASSDRGGGEKLFF	TGTGCCAGCAGTGACAGGGGAGGTGGTGAAAAACTGTTTTTT
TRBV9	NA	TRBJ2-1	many	CASSVAAAAPLNEQFF	TGTGCCAGCAGCGTAGCTGCAGCCGCCCCCCTCAATGAGCAGTTCTTC
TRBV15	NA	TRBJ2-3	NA	CATSSGISTDTQYF	TGTGCCACCAGTTCCGGGATAAGCACAGATACGCAGTATTTT
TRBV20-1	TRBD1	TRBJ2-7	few	CSAYTGGRYEQYF	TGCAGTGCTTACACAGGGGGACGCTACGAGCAGTACTTC
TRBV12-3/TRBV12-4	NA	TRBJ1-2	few	CASSPPTAGGYTF	TGTGCCAGCAGTCCTCCTACTGCGGGTGGCTACACCTTC
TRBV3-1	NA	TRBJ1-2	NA	CASSQIRYRDTYGYTF	TGTGCCAGCAGCCAAATAAGGTACAGAGATACCTATGGCTACACCTTC